The 3 T cell receptor beta chains in this list originate from one sample, sequenced in a study of blood T cell repertoires in COVID-19. Measured with immunoSEQ multiplex PCR; TCRdb has only the in-frame clones, and not every one. The sample includes 80,000 or so clones, roughly four fifths of them seen just once. What was sequenced was peripheral blood. The receptors shown here come from a man aged 60-69 years with acute or convalescent COVID-19.

This clone was observed a few times. This chain joins TRBV10-3 and TRBJ1-2; no clear D gene. Germline CDR1 ENHRY, CDR2 SYGVKD. V lost 2 bases, J lost 1 base, and 5 bases lay in between. The CDR3 runs 13 residues. The CDR3 DNA reads TGTGCCATCAGTGAGGTCGGTAACTATGGCTACACCTTC. It yields the protein CAISEVGNYGYTF.

The genes are TRBV9 and TRBJ1-6, with TRBD1 matching over 7 bases. V gave up 0 bases and J gave up 6 bases; unmatched junction bases: 6. The CDR3 has 16 residues. Germline V gene sequence: CDR1 SGDLS, CDR2 YYNGEE. In DNA, the CDR3 is TGTGCCAGCAGCGTAGCTGAGGGGGCGAGTAATTCACCCCTCCACTTT. It yields the protein CASSVAEGASNSPLHF.

The chain recombines TRBV7-2 with TRBJ1-5; 7 nucleotides line up with TRBD1. In germline, CDR1 is SGHTA, CDR2 FQGNSA. J was trimmed by 7 bases and V by 5 bases; bases with no gene match: 8. The length of the CDR3 is 14 residues. CDR3 DNA: TGTGCCAGCAGCCTCGGGAGGGGGCAGCAGCCCCAGCATTTT. It codes for CASSLGRGQQPQHF. Using reference TRBV7-2 and TRBJ1-5 for the parts outside the CDR3, the full variable domain is GAGVSQSPSNKVTEKGKDVELRCDPISGHTALYWYRQSLGQGLEFLIYFQGNSAPDKSGLPSDRFSAERTGGSVSTLTIQRTQQEDSAVYLCASSLGRGQQPQHFGDGTRLSIL.